This T cell receptor beta chain appears in the sequencing data of a study of CD8 T cells in Susac syndrome. The RNA, roughly 0.5 to 1 ug, was put through reverse transcription using random hexamers. The authors amplified TCR beta CDR3 across 54 Vbeta and 13 Jbeta using immunoSEQ multiplex PCR. A single record per CDR3 protein comes from TCRdb applying MiXCR to the immunoSEQ multiplex PCR reads. This sample yields fewer than 350,000 distinct CDR3 sequences, of which about 91% are seen a single time; about 0.07% belongs to the top ten. Sequencing of TCR beta drew on CD8+ and CD4+ T cells from blood. FACS was used to enrich TEMRA cells, whereas the CD8+ and CD4+ T cells were obtained by negative isolation. The germline CDR1 and CDR2 sequences are SEHNR and FQNEAQ (reference sequence). This CDR3 region has 12 residues. Trimming stripped 3 bases from V and 7 bases from J, with 9 bases between.

Sample: CD4+ T cells from PBMCs. This chain connects TRBV7-9 to TRBJ1-1, with a weak D call TRBD1 (5 bases). This receptor was identified in a human donor with multiple sclerosis. The DNA of the CDR3 is TGTGCCAGCAGCTTCGGGGCACTTGAAGCTTTCTTT. Amino acid sequence: CASSFGALEAFF. Drawing the rest from reference TRBV7-9 and TRBJ1-1, the complete variable domain is DTGVSQNPRHKITKRGQNVTFRCDPISEHNRLYWYRQTLGQGPEFLTYFQNEAQLEKSRLLSDRFSAERPKGSFSTLEIQRTEQGDSAMYLCASSFGALEAFFGQGTRLTVV.